Presented here are 32 T cell receptor beta chains from one specimen sequenced in a study of blood T cell repertoires in COVID-19. Repertoires were generated with immunoSEQ multiplex PCR, while TCRdb's copy carries only in-frame clones and drops some. The sample contains roughly 200,000 clones, roughly 82% of which appear only once. Sequenced: PBMCs or T cells enriched from blood (not recorded which). The receptors derive from a woman aged 60-75 years with acute COVID-19.

The rearrangement joins TRBV7-2 to TRBJ1-1; D gene ambiguous. Germline CDR1 and CDR2: SGHTA and FQGNSA. CDR3 length equals 13 residues. Trimming left V 2 bases short and J 1 base short, with 5 bases between. CDR3 region: CASSLNRNTEAFF. In DNA, the CDR3 is TGTGCCAGCAGCTTAAACAGGAACACTGAAGCTTTCTTT.

V and J are TRBV25-1 and TRBJ2-3; tentative D call: TRBD2 (5 bases). V lost 1 base and J lost 8, with 16 bases in between. The CDR3 contains 15 residues. CDR1 and CDR2 from the germline V gene are MGHDK and SYGVNS. The CDR3 region has the DNA TGTGCCAGCAGTGAATCGGGAATACGATTGCGTACGCAGTATTTT. This sequence encodes CASSESGIRLRTQYF.

The chain carries TRBV28 and TRBJ2-3; TRBD1 aligns across 7 bases. The CDR3 is 16 residues long. Trimming at V came to 6 bases and at J to 3 bases, leaving 12 bases not matched to a gene. CDR1 and CDR2 from the germline V gene are MDHEN and SYDVKM. The CDR3 DNA sequence: TGTGCCAGCAGCCACCTACAGGGGCTAAGGACAGATACGCAGTATTTT. It is translated as CASSHLQGLRTDTQYF.

The rearrangement joins TRBV3-1 (or the pseudogene TRBV3-2) to TRBJ1-1; 7 bases are a match to TRBD1. Germline values: CDR1 LGHDT, CDR2 YNNKEL (reference sequence). The CDR3 extends over 14 amino acids. V was clipped by 1 base and J by 5 bases; unmatched bases: 4. CDR3 sequence (DNA): TGTGCCAGCAGCCAAGCTGACAGGGTGACTGAAGCTTTCTTT. The encoded protein is CASSQADRVTEAFF.

The V and J genes are TRBV5-1 and TRBJ1-2; tentative D call: TRBD1 (5 bases). Germline V gene data show CDR1 as SGHRS and CDR2 as YFSETQ. V shed 0 bases and J shed 4 bases, with 13 bases lying between them. The CDR3 is 15 residues long. CDR3 sequence (DNA): TGCGCCAGCAGCTTGGCCCCAGGGCAGGGCTATGGCTACACCTTC. Its translation: CASSLAPGQGYGYTF.

V and J are TRBV6-8 and TRBJ1-3; D uncertain. The germline V gene has CDR1 MNHGY and CDR2 SAAAGT. The CDR3 has 13 amino acids. Trimming stripped 10 bases from V and 1 base from J, with 11 bases between. CDR3 DNA sequence: TGTGCCACCAAGGGAGGGTCTGGAAACACCATATATTTT. Translated, it gives CATKGGSGNTIYF.

The V call is TRBV18, the J call TRBJ1-5, with D maybe TRBD1 (5 bases). V shed 3 bases and J shed 5 bases, with 14 bases lying between them. Looked up from germline, CDR1 is KGHSH and CDR2 is LQKENI. The CDR3 length is 15 residues. The chain's CDR3 is CASSPSGRVDQPQHF. The DNA for the CDR3 is TGTGCCAGCTCACCTTCTGGCAGGGTGGATCAGCCCCAGCATTTT.

The rearrangement links TRBV29-1 to TRBJ1-2; the match to TRBD1 covers 9 bases. V shed 6 bases, J shed 6 bases, and the junction held 5 bases outside the gene matches. The length of the CDR3 is 12 residues. Germline lookup yields CDR1 SQVTM and CDR2 ANQGSEA. This chain's CDR3 is CSVGGQGNGYTF. The CDR3 DNA follows: TGCAGCGTGGGAGGACAGGGGAATGGCTACACCTTC.

This chain connects TRBV14 to TRBJ2-7, with a possible D match to TRBD1 (6 bases). V gave up 6 bases and J gave up 2 bases, with 11 bases separating them. Germline loops: CDR1 SGHDN, CDR2 FVKESK. This CDR3 has 13 residues. CDR3 in DNA: TGTGCCAGCAGTCGCAGGGGCCCCTACGAGCAGTACTTC. It specifies CASSRRGPYEQYF.

This clone occurred once. The rearrangement joins TRBV29-1 to TRBJ1-2; no definite D call. In germline, CDR1 is SQVTM, CDR2 ANQGSEA. The CDR3 length is 13 residues. Trimming cost V 6 bases and J 4 bases, with 15 bases left between them. The CDR3 loop reads CSVAFQELYGYTF. The CDR3 coding sequence is TGCAGCGTGGCGTTCCAGGAACTCTATGGCTACACCTTC.

The chain joins TRBV30 to TRBJ2-1; TRBD2 aligns across 12 bases. The V gene end was trimmed by 1 base and the J gene end by 0 bases; junction bases not matched to a gene: 7. CDR1 is GTSNPN, CDR2 SVGIG, per germline (reference sequence). This CDR3 spans 18 amino acids. The chain's CDR3 is CAWSGVLAGGPSYNEQFF. The DNA for the CDR3 is TGTGCCTGGAGTGGGGTACTAGCGGGAGGACCCTCCTACAATGAGCAGTTCTTC.

This chain connects TRBV6-6 to TRBJ1-2; 10 bases align to TRBD1. Germline trimming cut 5 bases from V and 1 base from J; bases unmatched to any gene: 10. Germline lookup yields CDR1 MNHNY and CDR2 SVGAGI (reference sequence). This CDR3 is built from 17 residues. CDR3 protein: CASSPSPGQGYNYGYTF. The CDR3 nucleotides are TGTGCCAGCAGTCCCTCCCCGGGACAGGGGTATAACTATGGCTACACCTTC.

V usage is TRBV2 and J usage is TRBJ2-2; no clear D gene. Germline lookup yields CDR1 SNHLY and CDR2 FYNNEI. CDR3 length: 13 amino acids. CDR3 in amino acids: CALWQLNTGELFF. CDR3 DNA: TGTGCACTATGGCAATTAAACACCGGGGAGCTGTTTTTT. The complete variable domain, with remaining parts taken from reference TRBV2 and TRBJ2-2, reads EPEVTQTPSHQVTQMGQEVILRCVPISNHLYFYWYRQILGQKVEFLVSFYNNEISEKSEIFDDQFSVERPDGSNFTLKIRSTKLEDSAMYFCALWQLNTGELFFGEGSRLTVL.

V is TRBV7-2 and J is TRBJ1-1; TRBD1 is a possible D gene (5 bases). V dropped 3 bases and J dropped 5 bases, with 16 bases sitting between them. Germline lookup yields CDR1 SGHTA and CDR2 FQGNSA. The CDR3 has 15 amino acids. Here the CDR3 DNA reads TGTGCCAGCAGCTTCGGGGGTATCTTGGGTACTGAAGCTTTCTTT. Its protein is CASSFGGILGTEAFF.

The V call is TRBV30, the J call TRBJ2-7, with 9 nucleotides matching TRBD1. CDR3 length: 12 residues. Looked up from germline, CDR1 is GTSNPN and CDR2 is SVGIG (reference sequence). V lost 1 base, J lost 7 bases, and 2 bases stayed unmatched. The CDR3 DNA follows: TGTGCCTGGAGTGGGACAGGGGATGAGCAGTACGTC. It specifies CAWSGTGDEQYV.

This chain links TRBV10-3 with TRBJ2-7; unclear D gene. Germline-derived CDR1 and CDR2 are ENHRY and SYGVKD. This CDR3 has 14 amino acids. The V end lost 2 bases, the J end lost 4 bases, and 12 bases lay between the germline ends. In DNA, the CDR3 is TGTGCCATCAGTGAGAACGGCGGAGAGTACGAGCAGTACTTC. This codes for CAISENGGEYEQYF.

A single count supports this clone. The CDR3 DNA is TGCGCCAGCAGTGAGACTAGCTCATGGGGGGATACGCAGTATTTT. It translates to CASSETSSWGDTQYF. The chain recombines TRBV10-2 with TRBJ2-3; tentatively, D is TRBD2 (6 bases). Germline assignment: CDR1 WSHSY and CDR2 SAAADI. There are 15 residues in the CDR3. Trimming took 2 bases from V and 6 from J, leaving 15 bases between them.

The table lists this clone with a few counts. The chain combines TRBV28 with TRBJ1-6; perhaps TRBD1 as D (6 bases). The V and J ends lost 3 bases and 6 bases respectively, with 9 bases between them. The V gene's germline CDR1 is MDHEN and CDR2 SYDVKM. CDR3 size: 14 residues. The CDR3 sequence: CASSFLQGNSPLHF. DNA for the CDR3: TGTGCCAGCAGTTTTCTACAGGGTAATTCACCCCTCCACTTT.

The chain carries TRBV4-3 and TRBJ1-1, with D unresolved. Germline values: CDR1 LGHNA, CDR2 YSLEER. V lost 5 bases to trimming and J lost 4 bases, with 11 bases between them. The length of the CDR3 is 13 residues. The DNA for the CDR3 is TGCGCCAGCAGCGGTCAGCGAACCACTGAAGCTTTCTTT. Amino acids: CASSGQRTTEAFF.

The CDR3 coding sequence is TGTGCCAGTAGCACCGGGACAGGAGCCTATGGCTACACCTTC. Protein product: CASSTGTGAYGYTF. The chain recombines TRBV19 with TRBJ1-2; 8 nucleotides align to TRBD1. V lost 6 bases and J lost 4; bases outside the gene matches: 7. Germline V gives CDR1 LNHDA, CDR2 SQIVND (reference sequence). CDR3 length equals 14 residues.

This rearrangement joins TRBV28 to TRBJ1-2; 8 nucleotides line up with TRBD1. J lost 6 bases, V lost 6 bases, and 12 bases had no gene match. Germline-derived CDR1 and CDR2 are MDHEN and SYDVKM. The CDR3 extends over 15 amino acids. Here the CDR3 reads CASSRVEMTGDGYTF. As DNA, the CDR3 is TGTGCCAGCAGCCGGGTGGAGATGACAGGGGATGGCTACACCTTC.

This chain uses TRBV6-2 or TRBV6-3 with TRBJ1-2; tentatively, D is TRBD1 (5 bases). The CDR3 contains 13 residues. CDR1 is MNHEY and CDR2 is SVGEGT in the germline V gene. Trimming removed 2 bases at V and 8 bases at J, with 12 bases between. The CDR3 protein is CASSYGYGGGYTF. The CDR3 DNA is TGTGCCAGCAGTTACGGATACGGGGGAGGCTACACCTTC.

The genes are TRBV19 and TRBJ1-2, with TRBD1 identical over 8 bases. This CDR3 spans 13 amino acids. With 5 bases clipped from V and 7 bases from J, the junction kept 6 bases outside the gene matches. CDR1 and CDR2 from the germline V gene are LNHDA and SQIVND (reference sequence). The CDR3 protein is CASSGQGLGGYTF. As DNA, the CDR3 is TGTGCCAGTAGTGGACAGGGATTGGGTGGCTACACCTTC.

The chain couples TRBV10-3 to TRBJ1-2; 9 nucleotides match TRBD1. The junction had 16 bases not matched to a gene; V was cut back by 8 bases and J by 6 bases. Germline values: CDR1 ENHRY, CDR2 SYGVKD. The CDR3 contains 16 residues. CDR3 amino acids: CAIGGMRTGAADGYTF. The DNA of the CDR3 is TGTGCCATCGGCGGGATGAGGACAGGGGCCGCCGATGGCTACACCTTC.

The V gene is TRBV13, the J gene TRBJ2-3; 8 nucleotides agree with TRBD2. Unmatched junction bases numbered 10, after V lost 2 bases and J lost 6 bases. This CDR3 comprises 16 residues. Germline V CDR1 and CDR2: PRHDT, FYEKMQ (reference sequence). The CDR3 region has the DNA TGTGCCAGCAGCTTAAGTGGCGGGGGGACGTTGGATACGCAGTATTTT. This encodes CASSLSGGGTLDTQYF.

The chain combines TRBV19 with TRBJ2-7; 8 nucleotides align to TRBD2. Germline loops: CDR1 LNHDA, CDR2 SQIVND (reference sequence). V gave up 5 bases and J gave up 6 bases; unmatched junction bases: 9. This CDR3 spans 14 amino acids. The CDR3 bases are TGTGCCAGTAGTGGAAGCGGGAGATCCGTCGAGCAGTACTTC. Its protein is CASSGSGRSVEQYF.

The chain recombines TRBV19 with TRBJ1-2, with D uncertain. This CDR3 region has 10 residues. The germline V gene has CDR1 LNHDA and CDR2 SQIVND (reference sequence). Trimming removed 10 bases from V and 6 bases from J, with 9 bases in between. DNA for the CDR3: TGTGCCACTGAGTTGAATGGCTACACCTTC. It specifies CATELNGYTF.

V is TRBV25-1 and J is TRBJ1-5, with TRBD1 identical over 8 bases. J was trimmed by 2 bases and V by 6 bases; bases with no gene match: 3. Germline V lookup: CDR1 MGHDK, CDR2 SYGVNS. This CDR3 contains 14 residues. CDR3 amino acids: CASRQTGGNQPQHF. For the CDR3, the DNA is TGTGCCAGCAGGCAGACAGGGGGCAATCAGCCCCAGCATTTT.

This rearrangement joins TRBV10-3 to TRBJ1-4, with 7 nucleotides matching TRBD1. In germline, CDR1 is ENHRY, CDR2 SYGVKD. This CDR3 comprises 15 residues. Unmatched junction bases numbered 3, after V lost 0 bases and J lost 5 bases. The CDR3 reads CAISESGGQNEKLFF. In DNA form, the CDR3 reads TGTGCCATCAGTGAGTCCGGGGGACAGAATGAAAAACTGTTTTTT.

The chain has TRBV11-2 and TRBJ1-4, with 7 nucleotides matching TRBD1. The CDR3 runs 15 residues. Germline trimming cut 6 bases from V and 7 bases from J; bases unmatched to any gene: 11. Germline CDR1 and CDR2: SGHAT and FQNNGV. The CDR3 region is CASSLAGGQTEKLFF. Written as DNA, the CDR3 is TGTGCCAGCAGTCTAGCGGGGGGACAGACTGAAAAACTGTTTTTT.

This clone was detected a few times. The V and J genes are TRBV5-8 and TRBJ2-3, with 16 positions matching TRBD2. Germline loops: CDR1 SGHTS, CDR2 YDEGEE. With 4 bases clipped from V and 3 bases from J, the junction kept 8 bases outside the gene matches. The CDR3 sequence is 18 residues long. CDR3 loop: CASSQGTSGGARTDTQYF. The CDR3 DNA follows: TGTGCCAGCAGCCAAGGGACTAGCGGGGGGGCCCGAACAGATACGCAGTATTTT.

The chain carries TRBV11-2 and TRBJ1-1; TRBD1 is a possible D gene (6 bases). CDR3 length: 15 amino acids. The germline V gene has CDR1 SGHAT and CDR2 FQNNGV. The ends were cut back, 5 bases at V and 5 bases at J, with 18 bases in the middle. The DNA for the CDR3 is TGTGCCAGCAGCCTCCCCCTGGGCAGGGGAACTGAAGCTTTCTTT. It is translated as CASSLPLGRGTEAFF.